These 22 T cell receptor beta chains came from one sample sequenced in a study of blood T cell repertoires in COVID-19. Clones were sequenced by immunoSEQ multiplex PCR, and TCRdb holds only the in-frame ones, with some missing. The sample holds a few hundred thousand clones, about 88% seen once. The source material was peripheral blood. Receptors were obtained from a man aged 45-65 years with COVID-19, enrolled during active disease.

CDR3 region: CASSLYPGQGAYSYEQYF. The DNA of the CDR3 is TGTGCCAGCAGTTTATACCCGGGACAGGGGGCCTACTCCTACGAGCAGTACTTC. The chain joins TRBV27 to TRBJ2-7; 12 bases line up with TRBD1. The CDR3 extends over 18 amino acids. V shed 1 base and J 0 bases; nucleotides not matched to a gene: 7. Germline lookup yields CDR1 MNHEY and CDR2 SMNVEV (reference sequence).

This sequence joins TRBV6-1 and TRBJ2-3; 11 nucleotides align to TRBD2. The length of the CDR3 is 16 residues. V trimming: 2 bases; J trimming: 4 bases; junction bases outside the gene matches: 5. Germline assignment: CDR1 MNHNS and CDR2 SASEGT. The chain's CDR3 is CASSEYLAGGADTQYF. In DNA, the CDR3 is TGTGCCAGCAGTGAATACCTAGCGGGGGGCGCAGATACGCAGTATTTT.

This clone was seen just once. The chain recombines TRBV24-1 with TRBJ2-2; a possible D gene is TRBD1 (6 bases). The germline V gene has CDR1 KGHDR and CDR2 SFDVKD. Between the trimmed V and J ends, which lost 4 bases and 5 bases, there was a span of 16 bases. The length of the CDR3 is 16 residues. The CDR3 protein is CATSDPQGPGTGELFF. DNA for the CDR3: TGTGCCACCAGTGACCCACAGGGTCCCGGGACCGGGGAGCTGTTTTTT.

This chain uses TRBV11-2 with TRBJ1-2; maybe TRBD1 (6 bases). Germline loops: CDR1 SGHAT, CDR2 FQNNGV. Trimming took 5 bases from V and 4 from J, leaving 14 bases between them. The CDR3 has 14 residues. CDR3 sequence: CASSTIQGFYGYTF. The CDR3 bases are TGTGCCAGCAGCACAATACAGGGCTTCTATGGCTACACCTTC.

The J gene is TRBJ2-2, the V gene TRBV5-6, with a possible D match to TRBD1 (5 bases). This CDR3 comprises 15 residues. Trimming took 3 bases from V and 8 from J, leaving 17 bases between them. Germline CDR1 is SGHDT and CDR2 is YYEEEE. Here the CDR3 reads CASSSRASLGGELFF. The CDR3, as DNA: TGTGCCAGCAGCTCCAGGGCTTCCCTAGGTGGGGAGCTGTTTTTT. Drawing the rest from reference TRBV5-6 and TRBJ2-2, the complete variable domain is DAGVTQSPTHLIKTRGQQVTLRCSPKSGHDTVSWYQQALGQGPQFIFQYYEEEERQRGNFPDRFSGHQFPNYSSELNVNALLLGDSALYLCASSSRASLGGELFFGEGSRLTVL.

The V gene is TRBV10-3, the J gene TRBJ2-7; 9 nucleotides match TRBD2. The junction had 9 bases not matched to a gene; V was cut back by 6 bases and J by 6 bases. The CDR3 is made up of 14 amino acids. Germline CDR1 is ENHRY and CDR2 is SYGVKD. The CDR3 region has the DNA TGTGCCATCAGGGAGACGGTAGCGGGAGTCGAGCAGTACTTC. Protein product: CAIRETVAGVEQYF.

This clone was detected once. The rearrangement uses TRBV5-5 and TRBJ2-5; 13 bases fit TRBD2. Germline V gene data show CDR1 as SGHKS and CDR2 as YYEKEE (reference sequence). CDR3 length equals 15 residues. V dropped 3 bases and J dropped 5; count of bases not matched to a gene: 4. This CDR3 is CASSSGTSGKETQYF. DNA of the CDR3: TGTGCCAGCAGCTCCGGGACTAGCGGGAAGGAGACCCAGTACTTC.

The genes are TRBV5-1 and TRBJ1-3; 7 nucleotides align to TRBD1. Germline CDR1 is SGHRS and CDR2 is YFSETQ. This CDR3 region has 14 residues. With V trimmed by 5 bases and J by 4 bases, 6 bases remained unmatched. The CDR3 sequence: CASSPGTEGNTIYF. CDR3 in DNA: TGCGCCAGCAGTCCAGGGACAGAGGGAAACACCATATATTTT.

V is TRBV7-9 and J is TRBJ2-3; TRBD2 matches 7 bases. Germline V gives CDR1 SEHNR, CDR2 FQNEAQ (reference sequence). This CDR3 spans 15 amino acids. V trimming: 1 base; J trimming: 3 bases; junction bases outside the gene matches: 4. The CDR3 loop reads CASSLGAGTTDTQYF. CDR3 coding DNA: TGTGCCAGCAGCTTAGGAGCGGGGACGACAGATACGCAGTATTTT.

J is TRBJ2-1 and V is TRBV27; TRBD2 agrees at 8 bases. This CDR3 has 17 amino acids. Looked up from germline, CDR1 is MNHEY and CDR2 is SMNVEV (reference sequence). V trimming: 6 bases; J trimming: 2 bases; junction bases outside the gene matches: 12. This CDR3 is CASRTRSSTSAYNEQFF. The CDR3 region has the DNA TGTGCCAGCAGAACCCGGAGCTCGACTAGCGCCTACAATGAGCAGTTCTTC.

In DNA form, the CDR3 reads TGCGCCAGCAGTGAGTCGAGGCAGACCGGGGAGCTGTTTTTT. It codes for CASSESRQTGELFF. This sequence joins TRBV10-1 and TRBJ2-2; D is ambiguous. V was clipped by 0 bases and J by 5 bases, with 7 bases between them. Germline V lookup: CDR1 WNHNN, CDR2 SYGVQD (reference sequence). The CDR3 consists of 14 residues.

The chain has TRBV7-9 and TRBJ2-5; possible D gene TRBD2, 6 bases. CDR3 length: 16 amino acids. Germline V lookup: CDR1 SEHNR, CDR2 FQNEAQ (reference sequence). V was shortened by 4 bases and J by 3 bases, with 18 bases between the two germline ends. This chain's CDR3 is CASSSTPSVEEETQYF. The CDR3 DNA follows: TGTGCCAGCAGCTCCACCCCTAGCGTAGAAGAAGAGACCCAGTACTTC.

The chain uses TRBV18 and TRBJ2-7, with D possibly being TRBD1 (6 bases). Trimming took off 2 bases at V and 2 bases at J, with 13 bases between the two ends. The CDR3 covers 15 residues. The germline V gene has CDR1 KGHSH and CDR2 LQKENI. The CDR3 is CASSPREQGPYEQYF. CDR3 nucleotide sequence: TGTGCCAGCTCACCAAGGGAACAGGGCCCCTACGAGCAGTACTTC.

DNA for the CDR3: TGTGCCAGCTCACCAGTAATTGCGGACAGGGTAAATTCACCCCTCCACTTT. Translation: CASSPVIADRVNSPLHF. The V and J genes are TRBV18 and TRBJ1-6, with TRBD1 matching 8 bases. There are 17 residues in the CDR3. With V trimmed by 2 bases and J by 7 bases, 10 bases remained unmatched. CDR1 KGHSH and CDR2 LQKENI come from the germline V gene.

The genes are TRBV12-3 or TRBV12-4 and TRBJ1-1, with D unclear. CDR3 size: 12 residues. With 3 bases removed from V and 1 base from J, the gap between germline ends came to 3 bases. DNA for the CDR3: TGTGCCAGCAGTTTCCAGAACACTGAAGCTTTCTTT. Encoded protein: CASSFQNTEAFF.

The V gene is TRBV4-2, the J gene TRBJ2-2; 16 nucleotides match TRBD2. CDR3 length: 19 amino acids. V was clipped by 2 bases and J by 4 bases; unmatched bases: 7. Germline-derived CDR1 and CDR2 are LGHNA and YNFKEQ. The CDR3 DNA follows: TGTGCCAGCAGCCAAACGGGACTAGCGGGAGGGCCAGGCACCGGGGAGCTGTTTTTT. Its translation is CASSQTGLAGGPGTGELFF.

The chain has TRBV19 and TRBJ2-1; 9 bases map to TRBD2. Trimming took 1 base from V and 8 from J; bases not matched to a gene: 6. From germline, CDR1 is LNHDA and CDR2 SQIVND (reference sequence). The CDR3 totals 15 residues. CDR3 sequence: CASSIALAGSHEQFF. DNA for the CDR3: TGTGCCAGTAGTATAGCCCTAGCGGGGTCCCATGAGCAGTTCTTC.

CDR3 in DNA: TGTGCCAGCTCACCAGGCGCCAAAGGCAGGAATGAGCAGTTCTTC. This translates into CASSPGAKGRNEQFF. The V gene is TRBV18, the J gene TRBJ2-1; D call uncertain. The V and J ends lost 2 bases and 7 bases respectively, with 15 bases between them. Germline V gene lookup returns CDR1 KGHSH and CDR2 LQKENI. There are 15 residues in the CDR3.

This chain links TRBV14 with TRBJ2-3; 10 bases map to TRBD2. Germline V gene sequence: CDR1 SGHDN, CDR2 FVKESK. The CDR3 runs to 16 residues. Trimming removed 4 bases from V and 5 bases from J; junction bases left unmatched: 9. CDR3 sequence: CASSPLPGLAKDTQYF. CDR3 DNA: TGTGCCAGCAGCCCGTTACCGGGACTAGCGAAAGATACGCAGTATTTT.

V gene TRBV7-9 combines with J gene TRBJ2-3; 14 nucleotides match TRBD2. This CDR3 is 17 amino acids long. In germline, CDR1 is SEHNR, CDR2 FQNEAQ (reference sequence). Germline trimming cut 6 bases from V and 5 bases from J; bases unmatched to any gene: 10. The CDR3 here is CASSPSGLAGVEDTQYF. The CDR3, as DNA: TGTGCCAGCAGTCCATCGGGACTAGCGGGAGTGGAAGATACGCAGTATTTT.

This CDR3 is CASSPSAADTQYF. DNA of the CDR3: TGTGCCAGCAGCCCGTCAGCGGCAGATACGCAGTATTTT. The V call is TRBV5-6, the J call TRBJ2-3, with D perhaps matching TRBD2 (5 bases). The CDR3 covers 13 residues. The V and J ends lost 4 bases and 4 bases respectively, with 10 bases between them. Germline-derived CDR1 and CDR2 are SGHDT and YYEEEE.

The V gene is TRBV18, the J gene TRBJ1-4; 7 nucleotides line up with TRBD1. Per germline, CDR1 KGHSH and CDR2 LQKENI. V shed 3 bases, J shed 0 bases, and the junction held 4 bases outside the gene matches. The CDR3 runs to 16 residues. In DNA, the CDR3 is TGTGCCAGCTCACCGCAGGGGGGATCAACTAATGAAAAACTGTTTTTT. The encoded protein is CASSPQGGSTNEKLFF.